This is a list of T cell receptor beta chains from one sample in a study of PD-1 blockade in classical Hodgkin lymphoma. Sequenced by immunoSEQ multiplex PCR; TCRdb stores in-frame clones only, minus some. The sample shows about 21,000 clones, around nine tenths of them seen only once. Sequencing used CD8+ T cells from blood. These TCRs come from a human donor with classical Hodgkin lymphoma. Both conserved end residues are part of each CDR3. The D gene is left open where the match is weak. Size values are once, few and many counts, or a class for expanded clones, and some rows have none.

CDR3 DNA: TGCGCCAGCAGTCAATTCAATATGGACGGTGCCCCTGGCTACACCTTC
CDR3 protein: CASSQFNMDGAPGYTF
D gene: -
clone size: -
V gene: TRBV23-1
J gene: TRBJ1-2

CDR3 DNA: TGCGCCAGCAGCCCAACAGGGGGCGGTAATTCACCCCTCCACTTT
CDR3 protein: CASSPTGGGNSPLHF
D gene: TRBD1
clone size: -
V gene: TRBV4-1
J gene: TRBJ1-6

CDR3 DNA: TGTGCCAGTAGTTACAGGGGTGGGAACACTGAAGCTTTCTTT
CDR3 protein: CASSYRGGNTEAFF
D gene: TRBD1
clone size: -
V gene: TRBV19
J gene: TRBJ1-1

CDR3 DNA: TGTGCCAGCAGTTTCCCACGGTCCGAAACAGGGGGTAGAGAGACCCAGTACTTC
CDR3 protein: CASSFPRSETGGRETQYF
D gene: TRBD1
clone size: -
V gene: TRBV28
J gene: TRBJ2-5

CDR3 DNA: TGTGCCAGCAGTGAATATAGGGCAGCTCTCAACTATGGCTACACCTTC
CDR3 protein: CASSEYRAALNYGYTF
D gene: -
clone size: -
V gene: TRBV2
J gene: TRBJ1-2

CDR3 DNA: TGTGCCAGCAGTCCAGGGACAGACACCATATATTTT
CDR3 protein: CASSPGTDTIYF
D gene: TRBD1
clone size: few
V gene: TRBV2
J gene: TRBJ1-3

CDR3 DNA: TGTGCCAGCAGTACCGGAGGGGGGCAGACCACCGGGGAGCTGTTTTTT
CDR3 protein: CASSTGGGQTTGELFF
D gene: -
clone size: -
V gene: TRBV6-4
J gene: TRBJ2-2

CDR3 DNA: TGCGCCAGCAGCGAGGACAGGTTATTTGGTGAAAAACTGTTTTTT
CDR3 protein: CASSEDRLFGEKLFF
D gene: TRBD1
clone size: -
V gene: TRBV5-1
J gene: TRBJ1-4

CDR3 DNA: TGTGCCAGCGAAAGCAGGGCCAACGTCCTGACTTTC
CDR3 protein: CASESRANVLTF
D gene: -
clone size: -
V gene: TRBV28
J gene: TRBJ2-6

CDR3 DNA: TGTGCCAGCAGTTTGCCACGGCGGAACACTGAAGCTTTCTTT
CDR3 protein: CASSLPRRNTEAFF
D gene: -
clone size: few
V gene: TRBV28
J gene: TRBJ1-1

CDR3 DNA: TGTGCCTGGACCGGGACAGGGTCCTACACCTTC
CDR3 protein: CAWTGTGSYTF
D gene: TRBD1
clone size: -
V gene: TRBV30
J gene: TRBJ1-2

CDR3 DNA: TGTGCCAGCAGTGGACGTTGGACAGAAGCTGAAGCTTTCTTT
CDR3 protein: CASSGRWTEAEAFF
D gene: -
clone size: -
V gene: TRBV25-1
J gene: TRBJ1-1

CDR3 DNA: TGCGCCAGCAGCTTGGCCGGGACAGGCAATCAGCCCCAGCATTTT
CDR3 protein: CASSLAGTGNQPQHF
D gene: TRBD1
clone size: -
V gene: TRBV5-1
J gene: TRBJ1-5

CDR3 DNA: TGTGCCAGCAGCTTTGGACAGGGTCCGTTCTACGAGCAGTACTTC
CDR3 protein: CASSFGQGPFYEQYF
D gene: TRBD1
clone size: -
V gene: TRBV11-2
J gene: TRBJ2-7

CDR3 DNA: TGTGCCAGTAGTATAGTAACAGGGCGAGGTCAGCCCCAGCATTTT
CDR3 protein: CASSIVTGRGQPQHF
D gene: -
clone size: -
V gene: TRBV19
J gene: TRBJ1-5

CDR3 DNA: TGTGCCACCAGCGACGCGCTAGCCAAAAACATTCAGTACTTC
CDR3 protein: CATSDALAKNIQYF
D gene: -
clone size: -
V gene: TRBV15
J gene: TRBJ2-4

CDR3 DNA: TGTGCCAGCAGCTTAGTATTTTGGCATCCCTCTATAGCGGGAGAGGTATACAATGAGCAGTTCTTC
CDR3 protein: CASSLVFWHPSIAGEVYNEQFF
D gene: TRBD2
clone size: -
V gene: TRBV7-8
J gene: TRBJ2-1

CDR3 DNA: TGTGCCAGCAGCCAAGGAACCTCCTGGACTATCCGAGCAGGGGTCTACAATGAGCAGTTCTTC
CDR3 protein: CASSQGTSWTIRAGVYNEQFF
D gene: -
clone size: -
V gene: TRBV27
J gene: TRBJ2-1

CDR3 DNA: TGTGCCAGCAGCTTCGGGGACATCCTTAATGAAAAACTGTTTTTT
CDR3 protein: CASSFGDILNEKLFF
D gene: -
clone size: -
V gene: TRBV7-9
J gene: TRBJ1-4

CDR3 DNA: TGCAGCTACCACTCGGGGGGCCCACAAGAGACCCAGTACTTC
CDR3 protein: CSYHSGGPQETQYF
D gene: -
clone size: once
V gene: TRBV29-1
J gene: TRBJ2-5

CDR3 DNA: TGCGCCAGCAGCCAGGTCTTTAGCGGGTACTCCTACGAGCAGTACTTC
CDR3 protein: CASSQVFSGYSYEQYF
D gene: TRBD2
clone size: -
V gene: TRBV4-3
J gene: TRBJ2-7

CDR3 DNA: TGTGCCAGCACCCCGCAGGGACCCGGGGAGCTGTTTTTT
CDR3 protein: CASTPQGPGELFF
D gene: -
clone size: -
V gene: TRBV9
J gene: TRBJ2-2

CDR3 DNA: TGCGCCAGCAGCTTGTTAGGGACCTACGAGCAGTACTTC
CDR3 protein: CASSLLGTYEQYF
D gene: -
clone size: -
V gene: TRBV5-1
J gene: TRBJ2-7

CDR3 DNA: TGTGCCACCAGCAGAGATTACGTCGGAGGGTACAATGAGCAGTTCTTC
CDR3 protein: CATSRDYVGGYNEQFF
D gene: -
clone size: -
V gene: TRBV15
J gene: TRBJ2-1

CDR3 DNA: TGCGCCAGCAAGTACGGCTATGGCTACACCTTC
CDR3 protein: CASKYGYGYTF
D gene: -
clone size: -
V gene: TRBV10-2
J gene: TRBJ1-2

CDR3 DNA: TGTGCCAGCAGGTCAGGGGACTGGGAGACCCAGTACTTC
CDR3 protein: CASRSGDWETQYF
D gene: -
clone size: once
V gene: TRBV6-5
J gene: TRBJ2-5

CDR3 DNA: TGCAGCGTTGAAGGGGGAGAAATCAACACAGATACGCAGTATTTT
CDR3 protein: CSVEGGEINTDTQYF
D gene: -
clone size: -
V gene: TRBV29-1
J gene: TRBJ2-3

CDR3 DNA: TGTGCCAGTAGTTCGGGGGTGGACATTCAGTACTTC
CDR3 protein: CASSSGVDIQYF
D gene: -
clone size: -
V gene: TRBV19
J gene: TRBJ2-4

CDR3 DNA: TGTGCCAGCAGCTTTGGCGTGTCCTACGAGCAGTACTTC
CDR3 protein: CASSFGVSYEQYF
D gene: -
clone size: -
V gene: TRBV7-2
J gene: TRBJ2-7

CDR3 DNA: TGTGCCAGCAGTTCACAGGGGGGGGCCTACGAGCAGTACTTC
CDR3 protein: CASSSQGGAYEQYF
D gene: -
clone size: -
V gene: TRBV6-5
J gene: TRBJ2-7

CDR3 DNA: TGTGCCAGCAGTTCCGCCCCCCGGGGTACGCAGTATTTT
CDR3 protein: CASSSAPRGTQYF
D gene: -
clone size: -
V gene: TRBV28
J gene: TRBJ2-3

CDR3 DNA: TGTGCCAGCAGCTTAGGCTCCAGTTCCCTCTCTGGGGCCAACGTCCTGACTTTC
CDR3 protein: CASSLGSSSLSGANVLTF
D gene: -
clone size: -
V gene: TRBV7-9
J gene: TRBJ2-6

CDR3 DNA: TGCGCCAGCAGTGAGTCGATCCCGACTCTTAGCACAGATACGCAGTATTTT
CDR3 protein: CASSESIPTLSTDTQYF
D gene: -
clone size: -
V gene: TRBV10-2
J gene: TRBJ2-3

CDR3 DNA: TGTGCCAGCAGACAGGGGAACACTGAAGCTTTCTTT
CDR3 protein: CASRQGNTEAFF
D gene: -
clone size: -
V gene: TRBV6-5
J gene: TRBJ1-1

CDR3 DNA: TGTGCCAGCAGCGTAGCTACGGGGGGCGCGGGTTTACGTGACGAGCAGTTCTTC
CDR3 protein: CASSVATGGAGLRDEQFF
D gene: -
clone size: -
V gene: TRBV9
J gene: TRBJ2-1

CDR3 DNA: TGTGCCAGCAGTTTATCGGAGGTCCCTTATTCAGATACGCAGTATTTT
CDR3 protein: CASSLSEVPYSDTQYF
D gene: -
clone size: -
V gene: TRBV27
J gene: TRBJ2-3

CDR3 DNA: TGTGCCAGCAGTTTTGCTGGACTGCGGTCCGAGCAGTACTTT
CDR3 protein: CASSFAGLRSEQYF
D gene: -
clone size: -
V gene: TRBV27
J gene: TRBJ2-7

CDR3 DNA: TGTGCCAGCACCTCCCCCGGCTACGAGCAGTACTTC
CDR3 protein: CASTSPGYEQYF
D gene: -
clone size: few
V gene: TRBV7-8
J gene: TRBJ2-7

CDR3 DNA: TGTGCCAGCAGTTTATCCCCTCCGGACGAGCAGTACTTC
CDR3 protein: CASSLSPPDEQYF
D gene: -
clone size: -
V gene: TRBV27
J gene: TRBJ2-7

CDR3 DNA: TGCGCCAGCAGCGAGGAGGTCCTCAGCAGGGAGACCCAGTACTTC
CDR3 protein: CASSEEVLSRETQYF
D gene: -
clone size: once
V gene: TRBV5-1
J gene: TRBJ2-5

CDR3 DNA: TGTGCCAGCTCACGCGGGATCTCCTACGAGCAGTACTTC
CDR3 protein: CASSRGISYEQYF
D gene: -
clone size: -
V gene: TRBV18
J gene: TRBJ2-7

CDR3 DNA: TGTGCCAGCAGAGGGGACACCGGGGAGCTGTTTTTT
CDR3 protein: CASRGDTGELFF
D gene: -
clone size: once
V gene: TRBV5-4
J gene: TRBJ2-2

CDR3 DNA: TGTGCCAGCAGCTCCGGGGTTCGGGAAGGGGCGTTCTATGGCTACACCTTC
CDR3 protein: CASSSGVREGAFYGYTF
D gene: -
clone size: -
V gene: TRBV7-6
J gene: TRBJ1-2

CDR3 DNA: TGTGCCAGTGTCAAAAGGGAGGTAGGATCTGAAGCTTTCTTT
CDR3 protein: CASVKREVGSEAFF
D gene: -
clone size: once
V gene: TRBV6-6
J gene: TRBJ1-1

CDR3 DNA: TGCGCCAGCAGCTTAAAATACGGGGGGCGACCCCCAGATACGCAGTATTTT
CDR3 protein: CASSLKYGGRPPDTQYF
D gene: -
clone size: -
V gene: TRBV5-1
J gene: TRBJ2-3

CDR3 DNA: TGCGCCAGCAGCCAAGAACATCTAGCGGGAGGAGTCTACAATGAGCAGTTCTTC
CDR3 protein: CASSQEHLAGGVYNEQFF
D gene: TRBD2
clone size: -
V gene: TRBV4-1
J gene: TRBJ2-1

CDR3 DNA: TGTGCCAGCTCACCGACGGACAGGAATTTGGAGACCCAGTACTTC
CDR3 protein: CASSPTDRNLETQYF
D gene: TRBD1
clone size: -
V gene: TRBV18
J gene: TRBJ2-5

CDR3 DNA: TGTGCCAGCAGCCCGGACATCGCAGGAGCTTTCTTT
CDR3 protein: CASSPDIAGAFF
D gene: -
clone size: few
V gene: TRBV11-2
J gene: TRBJ1-1

CDR3 DNA: TGTGCCAGCAGCTCCGGGACGGCGTTCAATGAGCAGTTCTTC
CDR3 protein: CASSSGTAFNEQFF
D gene: -
clone size: -
V gene: TRBV27
J gene: TRBJ2-1

CDR3 DNA: TGCGCCAGCAGCCAGACACAGGGGGCCCCTGAAGCTTTCTTT
CDR3 protein: CASSQTQGAPEAFF
D gene: TRBD1
clone size: -
V gene: TRBV4-1
J gene: TRBJ1-1

CDR3 DNA: TGTGCCAGCAGTTCCACTAGCACAGATACGCAGTATTTT
CDR3 protein: CASSSTSTDTQYF
D gene: -
clone size: -
V gene: TRBV27
J gene: TRBJ2-3

CDR3 DNA: TGTGCCAGCAGCCGCCACAGGGACTTGACCTACGAGCAGTACTTC
CDR3 protein: CASSRHRDLTYEQYF
D gene: -
clone size: -
V gene: TRBV28
J gene: TRBJ2-7

CDR3 DNA: TGTGCCAGTAGTACCGACCTATGGACAGGTCGAGATGAGGACACTGAAGCTTTCTTT
CDR3 protein: CASSTDLWTGRDEDTEAFF
D gene: TRBD1
clone size: -
V gene: TRBV19
J gene: TRBJ1-1